The text below deals with one T cell receptor (beta chain). Its antigen is currently unknown. The sample comes from a study of beta chain features in type 1 diabetes. Study results and caveats: Researchers report that Type 1 diabetes patients had moderately but significantly shorter TCRB CDR3s across all four CD4+ subsets. The cDNA sequencing approach could over-represent high-TCR-expressing cells. Comparison showed that naive, central memory and Treg TCRB repertoires appeared more similar among patients than among healthy donors.

Isolated RNA was reverse transcribed in full, so expressed TCRB transcripts were sequenced. The repertoire was sequenced with immunoSEQ multiplex PCR; TCRdb's copy has only in-frame clones and lacks some. The data contain hundreds of thousands of clones, 11% to 15% of them singletons. The V end lost 4 bases, the J end lost 3 bases, and 20 bases lay between the germline ends. Germline V lookup: CDR1 SGDLS, CDR2 YYNGEE. The CDR3 consists of 16 residues. The rearrangement links TRBV9 to TRBJ2-7, with TRBD2 as a possible D gene (6 bases). The sequenced sample was naive CD4+ T cells from blood. The receptor's source is a man younger than 35 with type 1 diabetes. For the CDR3, the DNA is TGTGCCAGCAGCCCACAAGGGGCCGGGAGTCGCTACGAGCAGTACTTC. It specifies CASSPQGAGSRYEQYF.